This T cell receptor (beta chain) was found in a study of CD8 T cells in ankylosing spondylitis. Study results and caveats: A TCR beta motif made of about 8 highly homologous variants seemed typical of ankylosing spondylitis blood.

The CDR3 covers 13 residues. Trimming pared 4 bases from V and 7 bases from J, leaving 8 bases between. Germline V gene sequence: CDR1 SNHLY, CDR2 FYNNEI. This clonotype was counted ten times or more. The antigen is undetermined. Preparation of TCR beta libraries was done by quantitative 5'-RACE with molecular barcodes. TCRdb fed the 5' RACE reads into MiXCR, producing one record per CDR3 protein. The table lists around 770,000 distinct CDR3 sequences, under 20% of them singletons, with around 20% in the top ten. Material for sequencing was blood, either unsorted or a sorted T cell fraction (not recorded which). The receptor's source is a male donor with ankylosing spondylitis. The rearrangement uses TRBV2 and TRBJ1-6; unclear D gene. CDR3 region: CASSGARNSPLHF. CDR3 nucleotide sequence: TGTGCCAGCAGTGGAGCGAGGAATTCACCCCTCCACTTT.